This T cell receptor (beta chain) was sequenced for a study of PD-1 blockade in mismatch repair-deficient tumors. Across the whole study: Patients had roughly twelve mismatch repair-deficient cancer types, all previously treated and progressing.

The table came from immunoSEQ multiplex PCR; TCRdb's copy has only in-frame clones and leaves some out. Here the sample spans more than 40,000 clones, 65% to 85% being singletons. The germline CDR1 and CDR2 sequences are SEHNR and FQNEAQ (reference sequence). The CDR3 extends over 16 amino acids. J was trimmed by 1 base and V by 4 bases; bases with no gene match: 6. The sequencing used peripheral blood, collected approximately 18 weeks after starting pembrolizumab. This sequence originates from an adult with mismatch repair-deficient cancer. The V call is TRBV7-9, the J call TRBJ2-7; 11 bases agree with TRBD2. CDR3 bases: TGTGCCAGCAGCTCAGCCTCTAGCGGGAGGTCCTACGAGCAGTACTTC. Amino acid sequence: CASSSASSGRSYEQYF.